The source of this TCR beta chain is a study of T cell clonotyping in hematopoietic cell transplantation. Study-wide findings and caveats: Pathologically expanded recipient clonotypes increased progressively from day 30 to day 180 as diversity fell. CD4 and CD8 repertoire contributions could not be separated without sorting. Broader posttransplant TCR repertoire diversity was predicted by graft donor and pretransplant recipient Inverse Simpson Index values.

Of note for this clone: Its antigen is undetermined.

Specified time point: recipient sample about 28 days before transplant, after cytoreduction. TCRdb's table, derived via immunoSEQ multiplex PCR, lists solely in-frame clones and lacks some. The table includes about 27,000 clones, more than 70% detected once. The CDR3 runs to 12 residues. The V end lost 8 bases, the J end lost 2 bases, and 7 bases lay between the germline ends. Germline CDR1 is MNHEY and CDR2 is SVGAGI. V usage is TRBV6-5 and J usage is TRBJ1-3; no reliable D call. The source of this sequence is a man in his forties or fifties with myelodysplastic syndrome. Some clones in this sample may be carry-over from other donors' samples. The sample was peripheral blood mononuclear cells, taken before stem cell transplant. CDR3: CASVSPGNTIYF. The DNA of the CDR3 is TGTGCCAGCGTAAGCCCTGGAAACACCATATATTTT.